What follows describes a single T cell receptor (beta chain). Its antigen is undetermined. The CDR3 contains 21 residues. CDR1 and CDR2 (germline): MDHEN, SYDVKM. J lost 0 bases, V lost 7 bases, and 25 bases had no gene match. A modified ARM-PCR protocol with three rounds of nested PCR amplified TCRbeta. In TCRdb, the multiplex PCR reads were re-called with MiXCR into one record per CDR3 protein. The sample consists of 100,000 to 120,000 distinct CDR3 sequences, about 87% of them appearing once. This entry is derived from a study of tumor and adjacent non-tumor tissue in lung cancer. Background on the study: Samples averaged about 4.3 million productive TCRbeta reads each. Study conclusions and caveats: Top 100 clones took a larger repertoire share in normal lung. Tumor TCR diversity, when higher, was linked to shorter survival.

No cell sorting was done before RNA was extracted from the tissue. The chain joins TRBV28 to TRBJ1-1; 8 nucleotides line up with TRBD1. Sequences were obtained from lung tumor tissue. This TCR was recovered from a man between 70 and 80 years old with non-small cell lung cancer. The chain's CDR3 is CASNWPPWQGARGGMNTEAFF. The CDR3 DNA is TGTGCCAGCAACTGGCCCCCCTGGCAGGGGGCCCGGGGGGGTATGAACACTGAAGCTTTCTTT.